These 32 T cell receptor beta chains came from one sample sequenced in a study. TCRdb redid the calling of the RT-PCR reads with MiXCR, one entry per CDR3 protein. The sample records about 680,000 distinct CDR3 sequences, 13% to 15% being singletons. Source material: memory CD4+ T cells from blood. The receptors shown here come from a female donor in good health, serving as a healthy control.

The rearrangement links TRBV20-1 to TRBJ2-1; D is uncertain. The germline CDR1 and CDR2 sequences are DFQATT and SNEGSKA (reference sequence). The CDR3 has 12 amino acids. The ends were cut back, 5 bases at V and 8 bases at J, with 13 bases in the middle. The CDR3: CSARLINDEQFF. The CDR3 DNA is TGCAGTGCTCGCCTTATAAACGATGAGCAGTTCTTC.

The rearrangement joins TRBV7-3 to TRBJ2-7, with 9 positions matching TRBD1. With 4 bases clipped from V and 6 bases from J, the junction kept 7 bases outside the gene matches. The CDR3 is 14 residues long. Germline V CDR1 and CDR2: SGHTA, FQGTGA. The CDR3: CASSSGQGKAEQYF. The CDR3 nucleotides are TGTGCCAGCAGCTCTGGACAGGGGAAGGCCGAGCAGTACTTC.

The CDR3 loop reads CASSPDAPHTEAFF. DNA for the CDR3: TGTGCCAGCAGCCCCGATGCCCCTCACACTGAAGCTTTCTTT. The rearrangement joins TRBV7-9 to TRBJ1-1; D call uncertain. Germline assignment: CDR1 SEHNR and CDR2 FQNEAQ (reference sequence). The CDR3 length is 14 residues. The V gene lost 5 bases and the J gene lost 3 bases, with 13 bases spanning the gap.

V gene TRBV2 combines with J gene TRBJ1-5; TRBD1 agrees at 7 bases. V shed 3 bases and J 6 bases; nucleotides not matched to a gene: 5. The CDR3 loop spans 14 amino acids. In germline, CDR1 is SNHLY, CDR2 FYNNEI. The CDR3 protein is CASSETGQGQPQHF. Here the CDR3 DNA reads TGTGCCAGCAGTGAGACAGGGCAGGGTCAGCCCCAGCATTTT. Based on the CDR3 plus reference TRBV2 and TRBJ1-5, the full variable domain is EPEVTQTPSHQVTQMGQEVILRCVPISNHLYFYWYRQILGQKVEFLVSFYNNEISEKSEIFDDQFSVERPDGSNFTLKIRSTKLEDSAMYFCASSETGQGQPQHFGDGTRLSIL.

This clonotype came up a few times. The V and J genes are TRBV12-3 or TRBV12-4 and TRBJ2-3; TRBD2 matches 9 bases. Germline trimming cut 5 bases from V and 0 bases from J; bases unmatched to any gene: 15. The CDR3 spans 19 residues. The CDR3 DNA is TGTGCCAGCAGTCAATTAGCGGCGGGAGGGGGATCTAGCACAGATACGCAGTATTTT. Protein product: CASSQLAAGGGSSTDTQYF.

The chain links TRBV6-5 to TRBJ2-7; 10 bases fit TRBD1. Per the germline V gene, CDR1 is MNHEY and CDR2 is SVGAGI. Trimming cost V 8 bases and J 2 bases; bases outside gene matches: 6. The CDR3 runs to 14 residues. This chain's CDR3 is CASRGQGVTYEQYF. The CDR3 DNA reads TGTGCCAGCCGCGGACAGGGGGTTACCTACGAGCAGTACTTC.

This clonotype has more than one count but fewer than ten. The DNA of the CDR3 is TGTGCCAGCGGAGGGCCACCATTCGGAAATGAGCAGTTCTTC. Amino acid sequence: CASGGPPFGNEQFF. The chain joins TRBV7-2 to TRBJ2-1, with TRBD2 as a possible D gene (6 bases). In germline, CDR1 is SGHTA, CDR2 FQGNSA. CDR3 length: 14 amino acids. Trimming took 8 bases from V and 7 from J, leaving 18 bases between them.

The V and J genes are TRBV5-4 and TRBJ1-4, with D perhaps matching TRBD1 (5 bases). Trimming removed 0 bases at V and 4 bases at J, with 13 bases between. The CDR3 loop spans 16 amino acids. CDR1 and CDR2 (germline): SGHNT, YYREEE (reference sequence). The CDR3 DNA reads TGTGCCAGCAGCTTGGGAGGGGCAGTCCTTAATGAAAAACTGTTTTTT. Translated: CASSLGGAVLNEKLFF.

This clonotype was seen more than once but under ten times. The J gene is TRBJ2-7, the V gene TRBV5-6; D might be TRBD1 or TRBD2, each matching 5 bases. The germline V and J ends were trimmed by 2 bases and 1 base, with 10 bases remaining between them. There are 14 residues in the CDR3. Germline CDR1 SGHDT, CDR2 YYEEEE. The CDR3 spells CASSFNGASYEQYF. The CDR3 nucleotides read TGTGCCAGCAGCTTTAACGGGGCGTCCTACGAGCAGTACTTC.

This clonotype was detected only a few times. The genes are TRBV15 and TRBJ2-3; 9 bases fit TRBD1. This CDR3 has 14 amino acids. Trimming cost V 8 bases and J 4 bases; bases outside gene matches: 7. Germline lookup yields CDR1 LNHNV and CDR2 YYDKDF (reference sequence). CDR3 loop: CATGPGTGSDTQYF. The CDR3, as DNA: TGTGCCACCGGTCCCGGGACAGGGTCAGATACGCAGTATTTT. Filled out from reference TRBV15 and TRBJ2-3, the complete variable domain reads DAMVIQNPRYQVTQFGKPVTLSCSQTLNHNVMYWYQQKSSQAPKLLFHYYDKDFNNEADTPDNFQSRRPNTSFCFLDIRSPGLGDTAMYLCATGPGTGSDTQYFGPGTRLTVL.

The chain is built from TRBV10-3 and TRBJ1-1; TRBD1 might be the D (6 bases). Germline loops: CDR1 ENHRY, CDR2 SYGVKD. Trimming took 8 bases from V and 4 from J, leaving 23 bases between them. The CDR3 runs 16 residues. The DNA of the CDR3 is TGTGCCATCCATGGTCAACAGGGAGGTCGAGGCACTGAAGCTTTCTTT. This sequence encodes CAIHGQQGGRGTEAFF.

In this sample, this clonotype turned up many times. The gene calls are TRBV20-1 and TRBJ1-6; 7 bases are shared with TRBD1. The germline gives CDR1 DFQATT, CDR2 SNEGSKA (reference sequence). V was pared by 1 base and J by 8 bases, with 5 bases of the junction left unmatched. This CDR3 is 14 amino acids long. The CDR3 region is CSARATGADSPLHF. As DNA, the CDR3 is TGCAGTGCTAGAGCCACAGGGGCGGATTCACCCCTCCACTTT.

This clonotype has a count of ten or more. The chain couples TRBV5-5 to TRBJ2-1, with D possibly TRBD2 on 6 matching bases. Per the germline V gene, CDR1 is SGHKS and CDR2 is YYEKEE (reference sequence). Between the trimmed V and J ends, which lost 0 bases and 3 bases, there was a span of 10 bases. This CDR3 is built from 15 residues. This chain's CDR3 is CASSLGSGDYNEQFF. The CDR3 DNA reads as TGTGCCAGCAGCTTGGGTAGCGGCGACTACAATGAGCAGTTCTTC. Full variable domain (missing parts from reference TRBV5-5 and TRBJ2-1): DAGVTQSPTHLIKTRGQQVTLRCSPISGHKSVSWYQQVLGQGPQFIFQYYEKEERGRGNFPDRFSARQFPNYSSELNVNALLLGDSALYLCASSLGSGDYNEQFFGPGTRLTVL.

This clonotype was seen many times. J is TRBJ2-1 and V is TRBV12-3 or TRBV12-4; D possibly corresponds to TRBD2 (5 bases). The V gene lost 0 bases and the J gene lost 15 bases, with 18 bases spanning the gap. The CDR3 has 14 residues. The CDR3 DNA reads TGTGCCAGCAGTTTAGCGGGAGTTGATTATATTTGGTTCTTC. Protein: CASSLAGVDYIWFF.

The chain recombines TRBV7-9 with TRBJ2-6; 8 bases are shared with TRBD1. The trim removed 5 bases at V and 2 bases at J, leaving 8 bases unmatched. Germline-derived CDR1 and CDR2 are SEHNR and FQNEAQ (reference sequence). This CDR3 contains 17 residues. CDR3 DNA: TGTGCCAGCAGCCCCGGACAGGGCCAAGCTGGGGCCAACGTCCTGACTTTC. This encodes CASSPGQGQAGANVLTF.

This clonotype was counted a single time. This sequence joins TRBV27 and TRBJ1-1; D is unclear. The length of the CDR3 is 13 residues. The germline CDR1 and CDR2 sequences are MNHEY and SMNVEV (reference sequence). V was pared by 3 bases and J by 8 bases, with 13 bases between. The CDR3 sequence: CASSFRPGGEAFF. The CDR3 nucleotides are TGTGCCAGCAGTTTCCGTCCAGGCGGGGAAGCTTTCTTT.

V and J are TRBV29-1 and TRBJ1-2, with D unresolved. The CDR3 totals 11 residues. Germline V gene data show CDR1 as SQVTM and CDR2 as ANQGSEA. Deletions cut 5 bases from V and 8 bases from J, with 12 bases between. The CDR3 loop reads CSVPLLKGYTF. The CDR3 nucleotides are TGCAGCGTTCCCCTCCTTAAAGGCTACACCTTC.

In this sample, this clonotype turned up a few times. This chain joins TRBV7-2 and TRBJ1-6; D is uncertain. The length of the CDR3 is 15 residues. Trimming pared 2 bases from V and 10 bases from J, leaving 15 bases between. From germline, CDR1 is SGHTA and CDR2 FQGNSA. CDR3 coding DNA: TGTGCCAGCAGCTTACTTACGCTCGGCGAGTCACCCCTCCACTTT. Its translation is CASSLLTLGESPLHF.

The chain combines TRBV10-3 with TRBJ1-2; D possibly corresponds to TRBD1 (6 bases). Trimming stripped 6 bases from V and 3 bases from J, with 17 bases between. The CDR3 spans 15 residues. CDR1 ENHRY and CDR2 SYGVKD come from the germline V gene. CDR3 residues: CAIRPGSHRDYGYTF. CDR3 nucleotide sequence: TGTGCCATCAGACCCGGTTCGCACAGGGACTATGGCTACACCTTC.

This clonotype was detected a few times. This sequence joins TRBV20-1 and TRBJ2-1; D is perhaps TRBD1 (6 bases). Per germline, CDR1 DFQATT and CDR2 SNEGSKA (reference sequence). The V and J ends lost 8 bases and 6 bases respectively, with 20 bases between them. This CDR3 region has 14 residues. The CDR3 reads CSSRRGTDSNEQFF. CDR3 bases: TGCAGTTCGCGTAGGGGGACCGATAGCAATGAGCAGTTCTTC.

The chain couples TRBV20-1 to TRBJ1-1; unclear D gene. V was pared by 4 bases and J by 1 base, with 7 bases between. The CDR3 loop spans 12 amino acids. Germline values: CDR1 DFQATT, CDR2 SNEGSKA (reference sequence). In nucleotides, the CDR3 is TGCAGTGCTAACCCAGGGAACACTGAAGCTTTCTTT. Protein product: CSANPGNTEAFF.

This clonotype was seen ten or more times. The chain recombines TRBV12-3 or TRBV12-4 with TRBJ2-7; 9 nucleotides match TRBD1. V was pared by 6 bases and J by 2 bases, with 5 bases of the junction left unmatched. The CDR3 runs to 14 residues. CDR3 protein: CASSGTGYAYEQYF. In DNA, the CDR3 is TGTGCCAGCAGCGGGACAGGGTATGCCTACGAGCAGTACTTC.

The chain links TRBV5-1 to TRBJ2-1; 9 bases fit TRBD1. Trimming at V came to 2 bases and at J to 10 bases, leaving 13 bases not matched to a gene. CDR1 is SGHRS, CDR2 YFSETQ, per germline. The length of the CDR3 is 16 residues. CDR3 DNA sequence: TGCGCCAGCAGCTTTGCCCCCGGGACAGGGCTCGCGGAGCAGTTCTTC. It yields the protein CASSFAPGTGLAEQFF. Supplemented by reference TRBV5-1 and TRBJ2-1, the full variable domain reads KAGVTQTPRYLIKTRGQQVTLSCSPISGHRSVSWYQQTPGQGLQFLFEYFSETQRNKGNFPGRFSGRQFSNSRSEMNVSTLELGDSALYLCASSFAPGTGLAEQFFGPGTRLTVL.

The genes are TRBV5-4 and TRBJ1-4; 12 bases fit TRBD1. This CDR3 region has 17 residues. Germline lookup yields CDR1 SGHNT and CDR2 YYREEE (reference sequence). V lost 4 bases and J lost 6; bases outside the gene matches: 10. The CDR3 DNA follows: TGTGCCAGCAGCCGACCGGGACAGGGGGCTTTGGATGAAAAACTGTTTTTT. It is translated as CASSRPGQGALDEKLFF. Looking up the rest from reference TRBV5-4 and TRBJ1-4 gives the full variable domain: ETGVTQSPTHLIKTRGQQVTLRCSSQSGHNTVSWYQQALGQGPQFIFQYYREEENGRGNFPPRFSGLQFPNYSSELNVNALELDDSALYLCASSRPGQGALDEKLFFGSGTQLSVL.

The chain employs TRBV12-3 or TRBV12-4 and TRBJ1-4; D gene ambiguous. The CDR3 totals 15 residues. Trimming removed 1 base at V and 3 bases at J, with 9 bases between. The CDR3 loop is CASSLVGPPNEKLFF. The CDR3, as DNA: TGTGCCAGCAGTTTAGTCGGACCACCTAATGAAAAACTGTTTTTT.

This rearrangement joins TRBV6-2 or TRBV6-3 to TRBJ1-4; a weak D match, TRBD1 (5 bases). In germline, CDR1 is MNHEY, CDR2 SVGEGT. This CDR3 has 13 residues. V lost 8 bases, J lost 7 bases, and 14 bases lay in between. The CDR3 loop reads CASLRTGTEKLFF. CDR3 coding DNA: TGTGCCAGCCTTCGAACCGGGACTGAAAAACTGTTTTTT.

This clonotype came up a few times. The chain is built from TRBV5-1 and TRBJ2-7; TRBD1 matches 10 bases. CDR3 length equals 15 residues. Trimming took 4 bases from V and 2 from J; bases not matched to a gene: 6. Germline V gene data show CDR1 as SGHRS and CDR2 as YFSETQ. The DNA of the CDR3 is TGCGCCAGCAGCGCATCCGGGACAGGGGCCTACGAGCAGTACTTC. Protein sequence: CASSASGTGAYEQYF. Using reference TRBV5-1 and TRBJ2-7 for the parts outside the CDR3, the full variable domain is KAGVTQTPRYLIKTRGQQVTLSCSPISGHRSVSWYQQTPGQGLQFLFEYFSETQRNKGNFPGRFSGRQFSNSRSEMNVSTLELGDSALYLCASSASGTGAYEQYFGPGTRLTVT.

The chain carries TRBV3-1 and TRBJ2-3, with 10 positions matching TRBD2. V gave up 4 bases and J gave up 0 bases; unmatched junction bases: 4. The CDR3 runs to 16 residues. Germline V CDR1 and CDR2: LGHDT, YNNKEL (reference sequence). The CDR3 protein is CASSLSGGGSTDTQYF. The CDR3 DNA is TGTGCCAGCAGCCTCAGCGGGGGGGGAAGCACAGATACGCAGTATTTT.

This clonotype was found many times. The CDR3 DNA reads as TGCGCCAGCAGTCCCGGGGCCGGGAGGCGGGCAGATACGCAGTATTTT. Amino acid sequence: CASSPGAGRRADTQYF. This chain connects TRBV4-1 to TRBJ2-3, with TRBD2 matching over 7 bases. This CDR3 is built from 16 residues. Losses at the gene ends were 6 bases for V and 4 bases for J; bases not matched to a gene: 13. Germline CDR1 and CDR2: MGHRA and YSYEKL.

This clonotype was found a few times. This CDR3 is CASSPGTAAYNEQFF. Written as DNA, the CDR3 is TGTGCCAGCAGCCCTGGGACAGCTGCCTACAATGAGCAGTTCTTC. The V gene is TRBV7-6, the J gene TRBJ2-1; 7 bases match TRBD1. The CDR3 spans 15 residues. After removal of 5 bases from V and 2 bases from J, the junction contained 6 bases not matched to a gene. Germline CDR1 SGHVS, CDR2 FNYEAQ.

The CDR3 DNA reads as TGCAGTGCTCTCCAAGGGGAGACCCAGTACTTC. Amino acids: CSALQGETQYF. V is TRBV20-1 and J is TRBJ2-5; D is uncertain. V lost 5 bases, J lost 5 bases, and 9 bases lay in between. The CDR3 has 11 amino acids. CDR1 and CDR2 (germline): DFQATT, SNEGSKA (reference sequence).

The CDR3 nucleotides read TGTGCCAGTAGTATAGATCGTCTTAGCAATCAGCCCCAGCATTTT. It encodes CASSIDRLSNQPQHF. The chain uses TRBV19 and TRBJ1-5; D unresolved. The length of the CDR3 is 15 residues. Germline V gene sequence: CDR1 LNHDA, CDR2 SQIVND (reference sequence). Between the trimmed V and J ends, which lost 0 bases and 0 bases, there was a span of 6 bases.